Listed below are T cell receptor beta chains from one sample, sequenced in a study of T cell responses to AZD1222 COVID-19 vaccine. Method: immunoSEQ multiplex PCR; TCRdb's copy keeps in-frame clones and lacks some. The sample consists of about 180,000 clones, roughly 91% of them appearing once. Sequenced here: peripheral blood, sampled 28 days after the second AZD1222 dose. All receptors derive from an adult who received the AZD1222 COVID-19 vaccine. The CDR3 runs from the conserved cysteine through the conserved F or W. D genes are given only for firm matches. Some rows have no size entry. The others give once, few or many, or a class for an expanded clone.

J gene,D gene,clone size,V gene,CDR3 DNA,CDR3 protein
TRBJ1-2,-,-,TRBV27,TGTGCCAGCGGGTCAAGGACACCGCCTAATGGCTACACCTTC,CASGSRTPPNGYTF
TRBJ1-5,-,-,TRBV4-2,TGTGCCAGCAGCCTTTTTGGGACATCTCAGCCCCAGCATTTT,CASSLFGTSQPQHF
TRBJ1-5,TRBD1,few,TRBV6-2/TRBV6-3,TGTGCCAGCAGTCCCCCGGGACAGGGTATACTTCCCCAGCATTTT,CASSPPGQGILPQHF
TRBJ1-2,-,-,TRBV11-2,TGTGCCAGCAGCAGTGTTCGGAGGGATGACTATGGCTACACCTTC,CASSSVRRDDYGYTF
TRBJ2-1,-,-,TRBV11-2,TGTGCCAGCAGCTTAGTCCGCCTAAAGGACAATGAGCAGTTCTTC,CASSLVRLKDNEQFF
TRBJ1-4,-,-,TRBV18,TGTGCCAGCTCACCATTACAGGTCGCTAATGAAAAACTGTTTTTT,CASSPLQVANEKLFF
TRBJ2-2,-,-,TRBV7-2,TGTGCCAGCAGCTTAGTGGGAGGGGGCACCGGGGAGCTGTTTTTT,CASSLVGGGTGELFF
TRBJ1-2,-,once,TRBV27,TGTGCCAGCAGTTTACCGGGGGGCTATGGCTACACCTTC,CASSLPGGYGYTF
TRBJ1-1,-,-,TRBV4-1,TGCGCCAGCAGCCAAGAGTCGCCAGGGAACACTGAAGCTTTCTTT,CASSQESPGNTEAFF
TRBJ1-2,-,-,TRBV14,TGTGCCAGCAGCCAAGATTTGGTTCAGGGCTATGGCTACACCTTC,CASSQDLVQGYGYTF
TRBJ1-3,TRBD1,-,TRBV14,TGTGCCAGCAGCCTTCGGACAGGGGCGAAAAGCTCTGGAAACACCATATATTTT,CASSLRTGAKSSGNTIYF
TRBJ1-1,-,-,TRBV13,TGTGCCAGCAGCCGAACCAGACCGCAGGGACTTAACACTGAAGCTTTCTTT,CASSRTRPQGLNTEAFF
TRBJ1-5,-,-,TRBV6-4,TGTGCCAGCAGTGACGCTGGCGGGGGGGTAAGGCCCCAGCATTTT,CASSDAGGGVRPQHF